The source of this T cell receptor (beta chain) is a study of metastatic and nonmetastatic thyroid tumors. Study summary: From malignant and benign thyroid patients, repertoires in blood and in tumor or nodule tissue were compared.

Trimming cost V 4 bases and J 4 bases; bases outside gene matches: 6. CDR3 length: 13 residues. The germline CDR1 and CDR2 sequences are DFQATT and SNEGSKA (reference sequence). Patients had received no treatment of any kind before thyroid surgery. This clone is termed large. The antigen is unknown. The study, taken as a whole, reports: Within blood and tumor, benign nodules reportedly had significantly lower TCR beta diversity than malignant thyroid tumors did.

As originally analysed: Variation in CDR3 across clinicopathological groups served as the basis for constructing a distant-metastasis classifier in papillary thyroid cancer. TCRdb reanalyzed the PCR reads via MiXCR. TCRdb, rather than the study authors, made the V and J calls. This table has a few thousand clones, about 29% appearing once. The chain employs TRBV20-1 and TRBJ2-7, with 8 bases lining up with TRBD2. The receptor was isolated from a female donor with papillary thyroid cancer or a benign thyroid nodule (not recorded which). Some clones in this sample may be carry-over from other donors' samples. The sequencing input was adjacent normal tissue. DNA for the CDR3: TGCAGTGCTATGAGCGGGAGTAGTTACGAGCAGTACTTC. Translation gives CSAMSGSSYEQYF.